These 22 T cell receptor beta chains share one sample of origin, sequenced in a study of spatial heterogeneity in lung cancer. As to time point: sample taken at primary tumor resection. Tumor, nontumor lung or frozen PBMC supplied whole RNA that was sequenced unsorted. Using its own MiXCR run on the 5' RACE reads, TCRdb lists one record per CDR3 protein. The repertoire holds some 87,000 distinct CDR3 sequences, with approximately 8.2% as singletons. The sequences come from PBMCs, collected at surgery. The receptor set was obtained from a male donor with early-stage non-small cell lung cancer.

This clonotype was counted many times. CDR3 sequence (DNA): TGTGCCAGCAGACGGGGCCCCATGAACACTGAAGCTTTCTTT. Translating it yields CASRRGPMNTEAFF. This chain links TRBV28 with TRBJ1-1; D is perhaps TRBD1 (5 bases). The V gene's germline CDR1 is MDHEN and CDR2 SYDVKM. Deletions cut 6 bases from V and 0 bases from J, with 11 bases between. This CDR3 has 14 residues.

The rearrangement joins TRBV30 to TRBJ1-1; D may be TRBD1 (6 bases). Between the trimmed V and J ends, which lost 3 bases and 2 bases, there was a span of 10 bases. CDR1 GTSNPN and CDR2 SVGIG come from the germline V gene (reference sequence). The CDR3 is 13 amino acids. CDR3 in amino acids: CAWRLGGNTEAFF. In DNA form, the CDR3 reads TGTGCCTGGAGGCTAGGGGGTAACACTGAAGCTTTCTTT.

As DNA, the CDR3 is TGTGCCAGCAGCACAACGGGTCCTGAAGCTTTCTTT. Amino acids: CASSTTGPEAFF. This rearrangement joins TRBV7-9 to TRBJ1-1; D not certain. The germline V and J ends were trimmed by 5 bases and 6 bases, with 10 bases remaining between them. Germline CDR1 and CDR2: SEHNR and FQNEAQ (reference sequence). The CDR3 spans 12 residues.

Many counts were recorded for this clonotype. This chain links TRBV28 with TRBJ2-6; 10 positions agree with TRBD1. The CDR3 loop spans 21 amino acids. The V segment lost 4 bases and the J segment 0 bases; nucleotides outside the gene matches: 15. Germline V gives CDR1 MDHEN, CDR2 SYDVKM. The CDR3 region is CASSSSTPGTGAFSGANVLTF. For the CDR3, the DNA is TGTGCCAGCAGTTCCTCAACCCCCGGGACAGGGGCGTTCTCTGGGGCCAACGTCCTGACTTTC. The entire variable domain, with the rest obtained from reference TRBV28 and TRBJ2-6, is as follows: DVKVTQSSRYLVKRTGEKVFLECVQDMDHENMFWYRQDPGLGLRLIYFSYDVKMKEKGDIPEGYSVSREKKERFSLILESASTNQTSMYLCASSSSTPGTGAFSGANVLTFGAGSRLTVL.

There are a few counts of this clonotype. The genes are TRBV5-1 and TRBJ2-2; no clear D. The germline gives CDR1 SGHRS, CDR2 YFSETQ. Trimming took off 0 bases at V and 6 bases at J, with 9 bases between the two ends. The CDR3 has 14 amino acids. CDR3 coding DNA: TGCGCCAGCAGCTTGGGGAGCTGGTCCGGGGAGCTGTTTTTT. Its translation is CASSLGSWSGELFF.

The rearrangement links TRBV7-6 to TRBJ2-3, with 7 bases lining up with TRBD1. CDR3 size: 15 residues. Germline values: CDR1 SGHVS, CDR2 FNYEAQ. V trimming: 6 bases; J trimming: 0 bases; junction bases outside the gene matches: 6. Written as DNA, the CDR3 is TGTGCCAGCAGTCAGGGACAGTTTAGCACAGATACGCAGTATTTT. As protein: CASSQGQFSTDTQYF.

This clonotype was recorded many times. The CDR3 sequence is CASTELAGVSNEQFF. The CDR3 bases are TGCGCCAGCACCGAACTAGCGGGGGTTTCCAATGAGCAGTTCTTC. V usage is TRBV5-1 and J usage is TRBJ2-1; 11 bases fit TRBD2. J gave up 6 bases and V 6 bases, and 8 bases lay outside the gene matches. The CDR3 has 15 residues. CDR1 and CDR2 from the germline V gene are SGHRS and YFSETQ.

In this sample, this clonotype turned up many times. This sequence joins TRBV9 and TRBJ2-3; 12 bases agree with TRBD2. This CDR3 has 16 amino acids. The V and J ends lost 0 bases and 1 base, in that order; junction bases with no gene match: 0. The germline CDR1 and CDR2 sequences are SGDLS and YYNGEE. The CDR3 loop is CASSVGLAGGTDTQYF. In DNA, the CDR3 is TGTGCCAGCAGCGTAGGACTAGCGGGAGGCACAGATACGCAGTATTTT.

This clonotype occurred a few times. The gene calls are TRBV28 and TRBJ2-2; the D is unclear. In germline, CDR1 is MDHEN, CDR2 SYDVKM. The CDR3 has 16 residues. V lost 3 bases and J 0 bases, leaving 11 bases between the germline ends. CDR3 nucleotides: TGTGCCAGCAGTTTCGCCCGGGCCCCGAACACCGGGGAGCTGTTTTTT. It is translated as CASSFARAPNTGELFF.

This clonotype was counted at least ten times. This chain links TRBV20-1 with TRBJ2-2; TRBD1 aligns across 8 bases. With V trimmed by 6 bases and J by 0 bases, 9 bases remained unmatched. This CDR3 region has 16 residues. In germline, CDR1 is DFQATT, CDR2 SNEGSKA (reference sequence). The CDR3 loop is CSAIGTGRANTGELFF. The CDR3 nucleotides read TGCAGTGCAATCGGGACAGGCCGCGCGAACACCGGGGAGCTGTTTTTT.

This clonotype has a count of ten or more. The gene calls are TRBV18 and TRBJ1-5; a weak D match, TRBD1 (6 bases). Germline-derived CDR1 and CDR2 are KGHSH and LQKENI. This CDR3 comprises 15 residues. The V and J ends lost 3 bases and 3 bases respectively, with 12 bases between them. CDR3: CASSPRDNDNQPQHF. The CDR3 bases are TGTGCCAGCTCACCCCGGGACAACGACAATCAGCCCCAGCATTTT.

This clonotype was seen more than once but under ten times. The rearrangement joins TRBV2 to TRBJ2-7, with TRBD2 identical over 8 bases. Germline V gene data show CDR1 as SNHLY and CDR2 as FYNNEI. With V trimmed by 6 bases and J by 6 bases, 4 bases remained unmatched. This CDR3 has 12 residues. CDR3 DNA sequence: TGTGCCAGCAGCAGGACTAGCCGCGAGCAGTACTTC. It specifies CASSRTSREQYF.

This clonotype has just a few counts. The gene calls are TRBV20-1 and TRBJ2-1, with D possibly being TRBD1 (6 bases). The CDR3 runs to 15 residues. Germline values: CDR1 DFQATT, CDR2 SNEGSKA (reference sequence). V was pared by 1 base and J by 2 bases, with 12 bases between. The CDR3 sequence is CSARGGQVTYNEQFF. CDR3 bases: TGCAGTGCTAGAGGGGGGCAGGTGACCTACAATGAGCAGTTCTTC.

This chain uses TRBV29-1 with TRBJ1-1; D perhaps matches TRBD1 (5 bases). The V and J ends lost 2 bases and 1 base respectively, with 17 bases between them. This CDR3 region has 16 residues. Germline V gene data show CDR1 as SQVTM and CDR2 as ANQGSEA. The CDR3: CSVEPRAGLENTEAFF. CDR3 DNA sequence: TGCAGCGTTGAACCCCGGGCAGGGCTGGAGAACACTGAAGCTTTCTTT.

There are a few counts of this clonotype. The gene calls are TRBV20-1 and TRBJ2-1, with D perhaps TRBD1 (5 bases). V lost 5 bases to trimming and J lost 4 bases, with 6 bases between them. Germline V gene lookup returns CDR1 DFQATT and CDR2 SNEGSKA (reference sequence). This CDR3 contains 11 residues. This chain's CDR3 is CSAGAYNEQFF. CDR3 DNA sequence: TGCAGTGCTGGGGCTTACAATGAGCAGTTCTTC.

V and J are TRBV20-1 and TRBJ2-5; 13 positions agree with TRBD2. Germline CDR1 DFQATT, CDR2 SNEGSKA (reference sequence). This CDR3 comprises 17 residues. The V segment lost 5 bases and the J segment 5 bases; nucleotides outside the gene matches: 14. CDR3 sequence: CSAVPTSGRTSRETQYF. In DNA, the CDR3 is TGCAGTGCTGTCCCGACTAGCGGGAGGACGTCTAGGGAGACCCAGTACTTC.

This clonotype has a count of ten or more. J is TRBJ1-1 and V is TRBV24-1; TRBD1 might be the D (5 bases). CDR3 length: 13 residues. V was shortened by 6 bases and J by 4 bases, with 11 bases between the two germline ends. The germline CDR1 and CDR2 sequences are KGHDR and SFDVKD. CDR3 DNA sequence: TGTGCCACCAGTATCGGGGGTTTCACTGAAGCTTTCTTT. Its protein product is CATSIGGFTEAFF.

This clonotype occurred many times. The chain joins TRBV13 to TRBJ1-1, with 10 positions matching TRBD1. V gave up 3 bases and J gave up 7 bases; unmatched junction bases: 8. Germline assignment: CDR1 PRHDT and CDR2 FYEKMQ (reference sequence). This CDR3 is 15 amino acids long. CDR3 region: CASSLTGGASHEAFF. The CDR3 DNA sequence: TGTGCCAGCAGCTTGACAGGGGGCGCTTCCCATGAAGCTTTCTTT.

This clonotype was detected ten times or more. This rearrangement joins TRBV10-3 to TRBJ2-3, with TRBD2 matching over 9 bases. Losses at the gene ends were 2 bases for V and 1 base for J; bases not matched to a gene: 7. This CDR3 has 17 amino acids. From germline, CDR1 is ENHRY and CDR2 SYGVKD. The CDR3 DNA is TGTGCCATCAGTGAGGAACGCGGGGGGGCCGGCACAGATACGCAGTATTTT. It translates to CAISEERGGAGTDTQYF.

This clonotype was counted at least ten times. The CDR3 sequence: CASSPGPNTGELFF. The CDR3, as DNA: TGTGCCAGCAGCCCCGGACCCAACACCGGGGAGCTGTTTTTT. V and J are TRBV6-6 and TRBJ2-2; D not resolved. The CDR3 extends over 14 amino acids. In germline, CDR1 is MNHNY, CDR2 SVGAGI (reference sequence). V was pared by 6 bases and J by 2 bases, with 10 bases between.

In its sample, this clonotype was seen a few times. This chain joins TRBV28 and TRBJ2-5; possibly TRBD2 for D (7 bases). The V end was cut by 5 bases, the J end by 9 bases, with 16 bases between. The germline gives CDR1 MDHEN, CDR2 SYDVKM. CDR3 length equals 13 residues. The CDR3 is CASSPSGGAAQYF. CDR3 nucleotides: TGTGCCAGCAGTCCCTCTGGGGGGGCGGCCCAGTACTTC. The full variable domain, its missing parts supplied by reference TRBV28 and TRBJ2-5, is DVKVTQSSRYLVKRTGEKVFLECVQDMDHENMFWYRQDPGLGLRLIYFSYDVKMKEKGDIPEGYSVSREKKERFSLILESASTNQTSMYLCASSPSGGAAQYFGPGTRLLVL.

This clonotype was picked up many times. The V gene is TRBV28, the J gene TRBJ2-7, with TRBD1 identical over 8 bases. V lost 5 bases to trimming and J lost 5 bases; unmatched junction nucleotides: 11. CDR3 length: 15 amino acids. Germline V gene data show CDR1 as MDHEN and CDR2 as SYDVKM. As DNA, the CDR3 is TGTGCCAGCAGTGCGGTAGGACAGGGTTCCCACGAGCAGTACTTC. As protein: CASSAVGQGSHEQYF.